These 28 T cell receptor beta chains originate from one sample sequenced in a study of T cell responses to AZD1222 COVID-19 vaccine. TCRdb's copy holds only in-frame clones and misses some; the assay was immunoSEQ multiplex PCR. The table lists roughly 130,000 clones, over 75% of them singletons. This specimen was peripheral blood, taken on day 0 of MenACWY control vaccination. These receptors all come from an adult in good health.

V gene TRBV13 combines with J gene TRBJ2-7; 9 bases map to TRBD2. This CDR3 comprises 16 residues. Unmatched junction bases numbered 5, after V lost 2 bases and J lost 0 bases. CDR1 and CDR2 (germline): PRHDT, FYEKMQ (reference sequence). The CDR3 spells CASSLFGSGSSYEQYF. CDR3 sequence (DNA): TGTGCCAGCAGCTTATTCGGTAGCGGGAGCTCCTACGAGCAGTACTTC. Full variable domain (missing parts from reference TRBV13 and TRBJ2-7): AAGVIQSPRHLIKEKRETATLKCYPIPRHDTVYWYQQGPGQDPQFLISFYEKMQSDKGSIPDRFSAQQFSDYHSELNMSSLELGDSALYFCASSLFGSGSSYEQYFGPGTRLTVT.

The chain recombines TRBV5-1 with TRBJ2-1; D is perhaps TRBD1 (5 bases). Trimming cost V 6 bases and J 6 bases, with 13 bases left between them. The CDR3 totals 13 residues. Looked up from germline, CDR1 is SGHRS and CDR2 is YFSETQ. The CDR3 is CASKRGGFNEQFF. The CDR3 DNA is TGCGCCAGCAAAAGGGGTGGGTTCAATGAGCAGTTCTTC. Drawing the rest from reference TRBV5-1 and TRBJ2-1, the complete variable domain is KAGVTQTPRYLIKTRGQQVTLSCSPISGHRSVSWYQQTPGQGLQFLFEYFSETQRNKGNFPGRFSGRQFSNSRSEMNVSTLELGDSALYLCASKRGGFNEQFFGPGTRLTVL.

This clone was seen more than once but under ten times. Here the CDR3 reads CAWSVSFDGNQPQHF. In nucleotides, the CDR3 is TGTGCCTGGAGTGTATCGTTTGACGGCAATCAGCCCCAGCATTTT. The chain links TRBV30 to TRBJ1-5, with no clear D. Germline-derived CDR1 and CDR2 are GTSNPN and SVGIG (reference sequence). The CDR3 covers 15 residues. V was pared by 0 bases and J by 2 bases, with 11 bases between.

The V call is TRBV6-4, the J call TRBJ2-3; 8 bases match TRBD2. CDR3 length: 14 amino acids. With 4 bases clipped from V and 5 bases from J, the junction kept 5 bases outside the gene matches. Germline assignment: CDR1 MRHNA and CDR2 SNTAGT. CDR3 sequence (DNA): TGTGCCAGCAGTGCTAGCGGGCAGGAAGATACGCAGTATTTT. This sequence encodes CASSASGQEDTQYF.

This clone was counted only a few times. The chain couples TRBV19 to TRBJ1-1, with D unresolved. The CDR3 is made up of 14 amino acids. Trimming took 3 bases from V and 5 from J, leaving 13 bases between them. The germline CDR1 and CDR2 sequences are LNHDA and SQIVND (reference sequence). The CDR3 region is CASSMESLGTEAFF. The CDR3, as DNA: TGTGCCAGTAGTATGGAATCTCTCGGAACTGAAGCTTTCTTT.

The V gene is TRBV6-5, the J gene TRBJ1-5, with D possibly being TRBD1 (5 bases). This CDR3 is built from 15 residues. V was pared by 5 bases and J by 0 bases, with 11 bases between. The germline V gene has CDR1 MNHEY and CDR2 SVGAGI. CDR3 loop: CASSPSGASNQPQHF. The CDR3 coding sequence is TGTGCCAGCAGTCCCTCCGGGGCTAGCAATCAGCCCCAGCATTTT.

This clone was picked up one time. The chain is built from TRBV18 and TRBJ2-1; D unresolved. Trimming took off 4 bases at V and 5 bases at J, with 9 bases between the two ends. Germline assignment: CDR1 KGHSH and CDR2 LQKENI. The CDR3 sequence is 13 residues long. CDR3 region: CASSLLKDNEQFF. As DNA, the CDR3 is TGTGCCAGCTCACTCCTGAAGGACAATGAGCAGTTCTTC.

The genes are TRBV2 and TRBJ1-3, with D perhaps matching TRBD1 (5 bases). Looked up from germline, CDR1 is SNHLY and CDR2 is FYNNEI. CDR3 length: 12 residues. Trimming took 10 bases from V and 4 from J, leaving 11 bases between them. The CDR3 is CATGGDGNTIYF. Written as DNA, the CDR3 is TGTGCCACCGGGGGAGACGGAAACACCATATATTTT.

The chain joins TRBV7-9 to TRBJ1-2, with no clear D. The germline CDR1 and CDR2 sequences are SEHNR and FQNEAQ (reference sequence). CDR3 length: 13 amino acids. V lost 2 bases, J lost 4 bases, and 8 bases lay in between. CDR3 protein: CASSLLAGYGYTF. The CDR3 DNA sequence: TGTGCCAGCAGCTTACTTGCCGGCTATGGCTACACCTTC.

This chain uses TRBV19 with TRBJ2-6; the D gene is possibly TRBD1 (6 bases). The CDR3 length is 16 residues. V lost 7 bases and J lost 2, with 15 bases in between. Germline V gives CDR1 LNHDA, CDR2 SQIVND (reference sequence). Written as DNA, the CDR3 is TGTGCCAGTAACCCTAAAAGACAGGCTGGGGCCAACGTCCTGACTTTC. It translates to CASNPKRQAGANVLTF.

The table lists this clone with a count of one. The CDR3 DNA reads TGTGCCAGCAGTGCTCCGGCCGGGGTGTTAGACGAGCAGTACTTC. Translating it yields CASSAPAGVLDEQYF. The chain employs TRBV2 and TRBJ2-7; D might be TRBD2 (5 bases). Trimming cost V 4 bases and J 5 bases, with 18 bases left between them. This CDR3 spans 15 amino acids. Germline-derived CDR1 and CDR2 are SNHLY and FYNNEI.

The rearrangement links TRBV3-1 (or the pseudogene TRBV3-2) to TRBJ2-2, with D unresolved. The CDR3 runs to 14 residues. V was pared by 6 bases and J by 5 bases, with 13 bases between. From germline, CDR1 is LGHDT and CDR2 YNNKEL (reference sequence). The CDR3 protein is CASRQSLGTGELFF. CDR3 sequence (DNA): TGTGCCAGCAGACAATCCCTCGGGACCGGGGAGCTGTTTTTT.

In its sample, this clone was seen a few times. This chain links TRBV19 with TRBJ2-1; 12 positions match TRBD2. This CDR3 is 15 amino acids long. Looked up from germline, CDR1 is LNHDA and CDR2 is SQIVND (reference sequence). The V gene end was trimmed by 5 bases and the J gene end by 10 bases; junction bases not matched to a gene: 9. CDR3 bases: TGTGCCAGTAGTCCCACGGGACTAGCGGGTTTCGAGCAGTTCTTC. This translates into CASSPTGLAGFEQFF.

The V call is TRBV6-6, the J call TRBJ2-1; TRBD2 agrees at 8 bases. This CDR3 contains 16 residues. Germline CDR1 MNHNY, CDR2 SVGAGI (reference sequence). The V and J ends lost 7 bases and 10 bases, in that order; junction bases with no gene match: 18. CDR3 in amino acids: CASTTRAGGTRGEQFF. In nucleotides, the CDR3 is TGTGCCAGCACAACGCGGGCGGGAGGTACTAGGGGCGAGCAGTTCTTC.

On this clone itself: The CDR3 does not end in the conserved phenylalanine or tryptophan, so this is likely a read error. The limits of the CDR3 on the DNA are not certain, so only TCRdb's listed CDR3 is given. The chain is built from TRBV5-8 and TRBJ1-1; TRBD1, as called in the table, went unchecked against the DNA. Germline-derived CDR1 and CDR2 are SGHTS and YDEGEE. Counting both end residues, the CDR3 totals 8 amino acids. The CDR3 loop reads CASSRDRH.

V usage is TRBV6-6 and J usage is TRBJ2-7; D is unclear. Germline values: CDR1 MNHNY, CDR2 SVGAGI (reference sequence). The CDR3 sequence is 12 residues long. The germline V and J ends were trimmed by 6 bases and 4 bases, with 10 bases remaining between them. CDR3 DNA: TGTGCCAGCAGCCAACGAACTTACGAGCAGTACTTC. It encodes CASSQRTYEQYF.

This clone was picked up one time. The V call is TRBV7-3, the J call TRBJ1-1, with D hard to call. This CDR3 spans 14 amino acids. CDR1 and CDR2 from the germline V gene are SGHTA and FQGTGA. Trimming took off 5 bases at V and 5 bases at J, with 15 bases between the two ends. This chain's CDR3 is CASSQGPGETEAFF. Here the CDR3 DNA reads TGTGCCAGCAGCCAAGGGCCCGGGGAAACTGAAGCTTTCTTT. The variable domain in full, completed from reference TRBV7-3 and TRBJ1-1, reads GAGVSQTPSNKVTEKGKYVELRCDPISGHTALYWYRQSLGQGPEFLIYFQGTGAADDSGLPNDRFFAVRPEGSVSTLKIQRTERGDSAVYLCASSQGPGETEAFFGQGTRLTVV.

V and J are TRBV6-1 and TRBJ1-5; D gene unclear. V lost 2 bases and J lost 0, with 8 bases in between. CDR1 and CDR2 from the germline V gene are MNHNS and SASEGT. The CDR3 contains 15 residues. CDR3 in DNA: TGTGCCAGCAGTGAATTATGGGGTAGCAATCAGCCCCAGCATTTT. As protein: CASSELWGSNQPQHF.

The chain carries TRBV2 and TRBJ1-5; the D is unclear. The CDR3 consists of 16 residues. Germline CDR1 is SNHLY and CDR2 is FYNNEI. Trimming stripped 0 bases from V and 0 bases from J, with 9 bases between. CDR3 sequence reads: CASSEARRASNQPQHF. CDR3 sequence (DNA): TGTGCCAGCAGTGAAGCGCGTCGGGCTAGCAATCAGCCCCAGCATTTT.

J is TRBJ1-3 and V is TRBV3-1 (or the pseudogene TRBV3-2); D gene uncertain. The germline gives CDR1 LGHDT, CDR2 YNNKEL (reference sequence). Trimming took off 0 bases at V and 2 bases at J, with 14 bases between the two ends. This CDR3 has 17 residues. CDR3 nucleotide sequence: TGTGCCAGCAGCCAAGAAGACTCGTGGCTAGCTGGAAACACCATATATTTT. This translates into CASSQEDSWLAGNTIYF.

The chain's CDR3 is CASSFGQGSEAFF. In DNA, the CDR3 is TGTGCCAGTAGTTTCGGACAGGGTAGTGAAGCTTTCTTT. The chain carries TRBV19 and TRBJ1-1, with 8 bases aligning to TRBD1. V dropped 5 bases and J dropped 7; count of bases not matched to a gene: 6. The CDR3 contains 13 residues. The V gene's germline CDR1 is LNHDA and CDR2 SQIVND (reference sequence).

The V call is TRBV7-9, the J call TRBJ1-1; D gene ambiguous. The germline CDR1 and CDR2 sequences are SEHNR and FQNEAQ (reference sequence). This CDR3 has 14 amino acids. Trimming removed 4 bases at V and 4 bases at J, with 13 bases between. The CDR3 DNA sequence: TGTGCCAGCAGCTCATCACCCGGTAGCACTGAAGCTTTCTTT. This encodes CASSSSPGSTEAFF. The full variable domain, rest sourced from reference TRBV7-9 and TRBJ1-1, is DTGVSQNPRHKITKRGQNVTFRCDPISEHNRLYWYRQTLGQGPEFLTYFQNEAQLEKSRLLSDRFSAERPKGSFSTLEIQRTEQGDSAMYLCASSSSPGSTEAFFGQGTRLTVV.

The J gene is TRBJ2-1, the V gene TRBV7-9, with D unclear. V lost 4 bases and J 9 bases, leaving 16 bases between the germline ends. The germline CDR1 and CDR2 sequences are SEHNR and FQNEAQ (reference sequence). The CDR3 length is 14 residues. The CDR3 DNA is TGTGCCAGCAGCTCGTTAACAGACATGCCTGAGCAGTTCTTC. Its translation is CASSSLTDMPEQFF.

The V gene is TRBV2, the J gene TRBJ1-1, with no clear D. The CDR3 extends over 12 amino acids. The V end lost 7 bases, the J end lost 3 bases, and 9 bases lay between the germline ends. Germline assignment: CDR1 SNHLY and CDR2 FYNNEI. DNA of the CDR3: TGTGCCAGCATCAGGAGCGACACTGAAGCTTTCTTT. Translating gives CASIRSDTEAFF.

The chain is built from TRBV5-6 and TRBJ2-1; D ambiguous. There are 14 residues in the CDR3. Per germline, CDR1 SGHDT and CDR2 YYEEEE. V was shortened by 2 bases and J by 10 bases, with 16 bases between the two germline ends. In nucleotides, the CDR3 is TGTGCCAGCAGCTTTACTCCCACCAAGAACGAGCAGTTCTTC. It is translated as CASSFTPTKNEQFF.

V gene TRBV6-5 combines with J gene TRBJ2-1; TRBD2 matches at 10 bases. The CDR3 has 15 residues. Germline V CDR1 and CDR2: MNHEY, SVGAGI. The ends lost 4 bases at V and 4 bases at J; junction bases unmatched: 4. The CDR3 coding sequence is TGTGCCAGCAGTTCAGGACTAGCGGCGTACAATGAGCAGTTCTTC. Protein: CASSSGLAAYNEQFF.

This clone is medium-sized (0.01 to 0.1%) in the sample. The chain recombines TRBV28 with TRBJ2-3, with TRBD1 matching 9 bases. Per germline, CDR1 MDHEN and CDR2 SYDVKM. The CDR3 spans 15 residues. The V gene end was trimmed by 2 bases and the J gene end by 5 bases; junction bases not matched to a gene: 5. This CDR3 is CASSLEQGAKDTQYF. The CDR3 nucleotides read TGTGCCAGCAGTTTAGAACAGGGGGCGAAAGATACGCAGTATTTT.

The chain recombines TRBV24-1 with TRBJ1-4; D is possibly TRBD1 (5 bases). CDR3 length: 16 amino acids. CDR1 KGHDR and CDR2 SFDVKD come from the germline V gene. The V and J ends lost 3 bases and 6 bases respectively, with 16 bases between them. CDR3 in DNA: TGTGCCACCAGTGATCCGGGACGTATGGGGGATGAAAAACTGTTTTTT. Translating it yields CATSDPGRMGDEKLFF.